This TCR beta chain derives from a study of identifying expanded T cells in peripheral blood. Study-wide points: Roughly 1.2 clones differed between technical replicates, versus around 16 and 19 over time.

As for this clone: The antigen is not known.

Here immunoSEQ multiplex PCR was the method, and the copy in TCRdb shows in-frame clones only, minus some. This table holds roughly 90,000 clones, more than 75% found once. Healthy donors had no documented immune events, such as infections, while sampled. V shed 4 bases and J shed 5 bases, with 11 bases lying between them. The CDR3 has 14 residues. Germline loops: CDR1 SGHAT, CDR2 FQNNGV. The V gene is TRBV11-2, the J gene TRBJ1-4; possibly TRBD1 for D (6 bases). The source of this sequence is a person aged 18-70 years in good health. The sequencing sample was made of blood. DNA for the CDR3: TGTGCCAGCAGCTACGGGGGGCTCAATGAAAAACTGTTTTTT. This gives the protein CASSYGGLNEKLFF. Supplemented by reference TRBV11-2 and TRBJ1-4, the full variable domain reads EAGVAQSPRYKIIEKRQSVAFWCNPISGHATLYWYQQILGQGPKLLIQFQNNGVVDDSQLPKDRFSAERLKGVDSTLKIQPAKLEDSAVYLCASSYGGLNEKLFFGSGTQLSVL.